Listed here is a single T cell receptor beta chain. Antigen specificity is unknown. Sequencing was performed with immunoSEQ multiplex PCR; in TCRdb, only in-frame clones are kept and a portion is missing. The sample records 130,000 or so clones, nearly 95% being singletons. This sample was included in a study of graft-versus-host responses after intestinal transplantation. In the study overall: Each of the recipients got a multivisceral, liver-intestinal, or isolated intestinal transplant. The whole recipient group had anti-thymocyte globulin induction followed by tacrolimus and steroids for approximately three years. Study findings and constraints: In recipient marrow, GvH clones were found, and some appeared first in ileum or blood. The study associated peak circulating GvH clone levels with early post-transplant HvG declines.

Trimming took off 6 bases at V and 5 bases at J, with 17 bases between the two ends. The CDR3 runs to 14 residues. CDR1 and CDR2 from the germline V gene are SGHRS and YFSETQ. V and J are TRBV5-1 and TRBJ2-5; possibly TRBD2 for D (7 bases). The material was unstimulated CD4+ T cells sorted from spleen or lymph node cells, obtained before intestinal transplant. This receptor was taken from a human donor who received an intestinal transplant. The DNA of the CDR3 is TGCGCCAGCACTACGGCGGGGGCGCGGGAGACCCAGTACTTC. Translating it yields CASTTAGARETQYF.